These 31 T cell receptor beta chains share one sample of origin, sequenced in a study of T-cell memory formation after mild COVID-19. A single record per CDR3 protein comes from TCRdb applying MiXCR to the 5' RACE reads. The data show approximately 230,000 distinct CDR3 sequences, with 16% seen just once and 3.5% to 4% held by the top ten. The specimen sequenced was PBMCs or a T cell subset sorted from them (not recorded which). These receptors came from a man younger than 35 who had mild COVID-19 (a few samples of this study predate the infection). Cell type and time point are not known.

The chain has TRBV5-1 and TRBJ1-2; maybe TRBD1 (5 bases). Looked up from germline, CDR1 is SGHRS and CDR2 is YFSETQ. V was trimmed by 2 bases and J by 3 bases, leaving 8 bases between them. The CDR3 covers 13 residues. This CDR3 reads CASSFTGDYGYTF. CDR3 in DNA: TGCGCCAGCAGCTTCACAGGTGACTATGGCTACACCTTC. Full variable domain (remainder filled in from reference TRBV5-1 and TRBJ1-2): KAGVTQTPRYLIKTRGQQVTLSCSPISGHRSVSWYQQTPGQGLQFLFEYFSETQRNKGNFPGRFSGRQFSNSRSEMNVSTLELGDSALYLCASSFTGDYGYTFGSGTRLTVV.

V and J are TRBV20-1 and TRBJ1-2; D ambiguous. The CDR3 spans 13 residues. V lost 6 bases and J 7 bases, leaving 18 bases between the germline ends. Germline CDR1 reads DFQATT; CDR2 reads SNEGSKA (reference sequence). CDR3 nucleotides: TGCAGTGCGCCCACCGGCCGGGCGAGTGGCTACACCTTC. It translates to CSAPTGRASGYTF.

The CDR3 region is CASSGELAGGNTGELFF. CDR3 bases: TGTGCCAGCAGCGGGGAGCTAGCGGGGGGGAACACCGGGGAGCTGTTTTTT. V and J are TRBV27 and TRBJ2-2, with 11 bases matching TRBD2. Germline CDR1 is MNHEY and CDR2 is SMNVEV (reference sequence). J gave up 1 base and V 6 bases, and 7 bases lay outside the gene matches. The CDR3 covers 17 residues.

The V gene is TRBV7-2, the J gene TRBJ1-1; D may be TRBD1 (6 bases). Germline lookup yields CDR1 SGHTA and CDR2 FQGNSA. The CDR3 consists of 15 residues. V shed 8 bases and J shed 0 bases, with 16 bases lying between them. The chain's CDR3 is CASRETGRLNTEAFF. The CDR3 DNA reads as TGTGCCAGCCGGGAAACAGGGCGCCTGAACACTGAAGCTTTCTTT.

This clonotype turned up a few times. The chain carries TRBV6-5 and TRBJ2-2; no definite D call. This CDR3 has 16 amino acids. Per the germline V gene, CDR1 is MNHEY and CDR2 is SVGAGI. Trimming pared 5 bases from V and 0 bases from J, leaving 13 bases between. The CDR3 here is CASSNTYDPNTGELFF. CDR3 bases: TGTGCCAGCAGTAACACCTATGACCCGAACACCGGGGAGCTGTTTTTT.

The chain uses TRBV5-6 and TRBJ1-1, with D hard to call. V lost 2 bases to trimming and J lost 3 bases, with 11 bases between them. The germline V gene has CDR1 SGHDT and CDR2 YYEEEE. This CDR3 has 14 amino acids. The CDR3 sequence is CASSLYPEDTEAFF. In DNA, the CDR3 is TGTGCCAGCAGCTTATACCCCGAGGACACTGAAGCTTTCTTT.

The chain has TRBV4-1 and TRBJ1-3; D is ambiguous. The CDR3 loop spans 16 amino acids. CDR1 and CDR2 from the germline V gene are MGHRA and YSYEKL. Trimming pared 5 bases from V and 0 bases from J, leaving 14 bases between. The CDR3 bases are TGCGCCAGCAGCTTCCAACCGACCTCCTCTGGAAACACCATATATTTT. Amino acids: CASSFQPTSSGNTIYF.

This clonotype was recorded a few times. The J gene is TRBJ2-5, the V gene TRBV28; no clear D. Looked up from germline, CDR1 is MDHEN and CDR2 is SYDVKM. Trimming removed 4 bases from V and 7 bases from J, with 7 bases in between. The CDR3 loop spans 11 amino acids. CDR3 coding DNA: TGTGCCAGCAGTTCCCTGGGGACCCAGTACTTC. This translates into CASSSLGTQYF.

The chain combines TRBV5-4 with TRBJ2-5; 9 bases fit TRBD1. The CDR3 totals 14 residues. V lost 5 bases, J lost 4 bases, and 6 bases stayed unmatched. Germline loops: CDR1 SGHNT, CDR2 YYREEE (reference sequence). The CDR3 here is CASRDGTGSETQYF. The CDR3 region has the DNA TGTGCCAGCAGGGACGGGACAGGGTCAGAGACCCAGTACTTC.

This clonotype was picked up a small number of times. The chain uses TRBV9 and TRBJ2-3; perhaps TRBD2 as D (6 bases). The CDR3 extends over 17 amino acids. The germline gives CDR1 SGDLS, CDR2 YYNGEE. V lost 3 bases, J lost 4 bases, and 21 bases lay in between. DNA for the CDR3: TGTGCCAGCAGCGAGGGGCCCGGGGGACCCGGGGCAGATACGCAGTATTTT. This codes for CASSEGPGGPGADTQYF.

The chain is built from TRBV4-3 and TRBJ2-4; D is uncertain. Germline CDR1 is LGHNA and CDR2 is YSLEER. CDR3 length: 16 amino acids. Trimming stripped 0 bases from V and 1 base from J, with 10 bases between. The CDR3 reads CASSQESPKAKNIQYF. The CDR3 nucleotides read TGCGCCAGCAGCCAAGAGTCGCCCAAGGCCAAAAACATTCAGTACTTC.

The chain employs TRBV12-3 or TRBV12-4 and TRBJ2-1; D unclear. This CDR3 comprises 12 residues. V lost 6 bases and J 12 bases, leaving 15 bases between the germline ends. CDR3 coding DNA: TGTGCCAGCAGACTTGGAGCGAGGTGGCAGTTCTTC. Protein sequence: CASRLGARWQFF.

This sequence joins TRBV7-2 and TRBJ1-1, with a tentative D call TRBD1 (5 bases). Germline assignment: CDR1 SGHTA and CDR2 FQGNSA. V shed 5 bases and J shed 0 bases, with 16 bases lying between them. CDR3 length: 16 residues. CDR3 amino acids: CASSGSRARVNTEAFF. CDR3 bases: TGTGCCAGCAGCGGCTCCAGGGCGCGGGTGAACACTGAAGCTTTCTTT.

The sample holds a few counts of this clonotype. The chain combines TRBV5-1 with TRBJ2-7, with D hard to call. The germline gives CDR1 SGHRS, CDR2 YFSETQ. Trimming left V 0 bases short and J 2 bases short, with 9 bases between. The CDR3 length is 14 residues. The CDR3 protein is CASSLGPNAYEQYF. The CDR3 DNA sequence: TGCGCCAGCAGCTTGGGCCCGAATGCCTACGAGCAGTACTTC.

This clonotype was seen a handful of times. J is TRBJ1-4 and V is TRBV5-4, with D maybe TRBD1 (5 bases). Trimming removed 5 bases at V and 8 bases at J, with 13 bases between. The CDR3 sequence is 13 residues long. CDR1 and CDR2 (germline): SGHNT, YYREEE (reference sequence). DNA for the CDR3: TGTGCCAGCAGTAAGGCGGGGGAGGAAAAACTGTTTTTT. It specifies CASSKAGEEKLFF.

This clonotype showed up many times. The chain joins TRBV7-2 to TRBJ2-1; 9 bases agree with TRBD2. The germline gives CDR1 SGHTA, CDR2 FQGNSA. With 4 bases clipped from V and 4 bases from J, the junction kept 5 bases outside the gene matches. This CDR3 has 15 amino acids. This chain's CDR3 is CASSYLAGSYNEQFF. DNA of the CDR3: TGTGCCAGCAGCTACCTAGCGGGGTCTTACAATGAGCAGTTCTTC.

V usage is TRBV12-3 or TRBV12-4 and J usage is TRBJ2-7; D is ambiguous. The V end was cut by 5 bases, the J end by 3 bases, with 14 bases between. This CDR3 comprises 14 residues. CDR3 sequence (DNA): TGTGCCAGCAGTCCCGGGTCGGTCCTCTACGAGCAGTACGTC. Its translation is CASSPGSVLYEQYV.

This clonotype appeared a few times. The V and J genes are TRBV7-2 and TRBJ1-1, with TRBD1 matching over 9 bases. V lost 1 base, J lost 4 bases, and 10 bases stayed unmatched. This CDR3 spans 17 amino acids. The germline V gene has CDR1 SGHTA and CDR2 FQGNSA. DNA of the CDR3: TGTGCCAGCAGCTTAGTCGGGACAGGGTTAACCGGCACTGAAGCTTTCTTT. It encodes CASSLVGTGLTGTEAFF.

A few counts support this clonotype. This chain joins TRBV24-1 and TRBJ2-6, with D maybe TRBD1 (6 bases). Deletions cut 6 bases from V and 4 bases from J, with 18 bases between. Looked up from germline, CDR1 is KGHDR and CDR2 is SFDVKD. CDR3 length: 17 residues. CDR3 sequence: CATSKATGASGANVLTF. CDR3 nucleotide sequence: TGTGCCACCAGTAAGGCGACAGGTGCATCAGGGGCCAACGTCCTGACTTTC.

The chain is built from TRBV6-6 and TRBJ2-1; 10 bases align to TRBD2. Trimming removed 6 bases from V and 9 bases from J; junction bases left unmatched: 11. CDR1 is MNHNY, CDR2 SVGAGI, per germline (reference sequence). This CDR3 is built from 15 residues. CDR3 in amino acids: CASSHPQAGGTEQFF. The CDR3 nucleotides read TGTGCCAGCAGCCACCCCCAAGCGGGGGGGACTGAGCAGTTCTTC.

This clonotype was seen a handful of times. This sequence joins TRBV5-1 and TRBJ1-1; D gene uncertain. CDR3 length: 15 amino acids. V lost 0 bases to trimming and J lost 4 bases, with 13 bases between them. Germline values: CDR1 SGHRS, CDR2 YFSETQ. CDR3 bases: TGCGCCAGCAGCTTGGGTTCCGGTTGGATCACTGAAGCTTTCTTT. It translates to CASSLGSGWITEAFF.

In its sample, this clonotype was seen a few times. The V gene is TRBV4-2, the J gene TRBJ1-6; no clear D gene. Trimming pared 0 bases from V and 9 bases from J, leaving 6 bases between. Germline CDR1 is LGHNA and CDR2 is YNFKEQ. CDR3 size: 13 residues. CDR3 nucleotide sequence: TGTGCCAGCAGCCAAGATTGGGGTTCACCCCTCCACTTT. Protein sequence: CASSQDWGSPLHF.

This clonotype was counted between two and nine times. V gene TRBV25-1 combines with J gene TRBJ2-3, with D unclear. Trimming removed 5 bases at V and 0 bases at J, with 15 bases between. CDR3 length: 16 residues. Germline V gene lookup returns CDR1 MGHDK and CDR2 SYGVNS. In DNA, the CDR3 is TGTGCCAGCAGTATGCTCGGTAGCCCTAGCACAGATACGCAGTATTTT. This encodes CASSMLGSPSTDTQYF.

The J gene is TRBJ2-5, the V gene TRBV5-4; 9 bases align to TRBD2. Trimming removed 7 bases from V and 6 bases from J; junction bases left unmatched: 13. From germline, CDR1 is SGHNT and CDR2 YYREEE (reference sequence). The CDR3 is 15 residues long. For the CDR3, the DNA is TGTGCCAGCCAGGAGGTAGCGGGGGTTGGGAAGACCCAGTACTTC. Amino acids: CASQEVAGVGKTQYF.

This clonotype was counted a few times. The rearrangement links TRBV10-3 to TRBJ1-2; 9 bases map to TRBD1. The trim removed 9 bases at V and 4 bases at J, leaving 6 bases unmatched. Germline loops: CDR1 ENHRY, CDR2 SYGVKD. The CDR3 has 13 residues. DNA for the CDR3: TGTGCCATTGGACAGGGGTTCGGCTATGGCTACACCTTC. The encoded protein is CAIGQGFGYGYTF.

This clonotype was recorded at least ten times. A read error may account for a junction end that differs from germline. The genes are TRBV5-1 and TRBJ1-1, with TRBD1 identical over 7 bases. The V gene's germline CDR1 is SGHRS and CDR2 YFSETQ. The CDR3 loop spans 14 amino acids. CDR3 DNA sequence: TGTGCCAGCTCACCCGGGACAGTGAACACTGAAGCTTTCTTT. It yields the protein CASSPGTVNTEAFF. The full variable domain, with the rest looked up from reference TRBV5-1 and TRBJ1-1, is KAGVTQTPRYLIKTRGQQVTLSCSPISGHRSVSWYQQTPGQGLQFLFEYFSETQRNKGNFPGRFSGRQFSNSRSEMNVSTLELGDSALYLCASSPGTVNTEAFFGQGTRLTVV.

The chain couples TRBV7-2 to TRBJ2-2; D not certain. Germline CDR1 is SGHTA and CDR2 is FQGNSA. Deletions cut 0 bases from V and 4 bases from J, with 6 bases between. The CDR3 extends over 14 amino acids. This CDR3 is CASSLATATGELFF. CDR3 sequence (DNA): TGTGCCAGCAGCTTAGCCACAGCCACCGGGGAGCTGTTTTTT. The entire variable domain, with the rest obtained from reference TRBV7-2 and TRBJ2-2, is as follows: GAGVSQSPSNKVTEKGKDVELRCDPISGHTALYWYRQSLGQGLEFLIYFQGNSAPDKSGLPSDRFSAERTGGSVSTLTIQRTQQEDSAVYLCASSLATATGELFFGEGSRLTVL.

This clonotype has at least ten counts. The rearrangement uses TRBV29-1 and TRBJ1-2; TRBD1 aligns across 9 bases. Germline-derived CDR1 and CDR2 are SQVTM and ANQGSEA. V lost 5 bases and J lost 8; bases outside the gene matches: 6. The CDR3 runs to 12 residues. CDR3 in amino acids: CSVWTGVEGYTF. The CDR3 DNA is TGCAGCGTTTGGACAGGGGTCGAGGGCTACACCTTC.

The rearrangement joins TRBV7-9 to TRBJ1-6; a weak D match, TRBD1 (6 bases). The CDR3 consists of 14 residues. V gave up 8 bases and J gave up 0 bases, with 8 bases separating them. Germline CDR1 is SEHNR and CDR2 is FQNEAQ (reference sequence). The CDR3 loop reads CASEGGSYNSPLHF. CDR3 nucleotide sequence: TGTGCCAGCGAGGGGGGCTCCTATAATTCACCCCTCCACTTT. Combining the CDR3 with reference TRBV7-9 and TRBJ1-6 gives the whole variable domain DTGVSQNPRHKITKRGQNVTFRCDPISEHNRLYWYRQTLGQGPEFLTYFQNEAQLEKSRLLSDRFSAERPKGSFSTLEIQRTEQGDSAMYLCASEGGSYNSPLHFGNGTRLTVT.

The table lists this clonotype with a few counts. CDR3 bases: TGTGCCAGCAGCCTAGGGTGGCCTGGTCCCAACACCGGGGAGCTGTTTTTT. It codes for CASSLGWPGPNTGELFF. The chain combines TRBV7-9 with TRBJ2-2, with D uncertain. Trimming took 5 bases from V and 2 from J, leaving 18 bases between them. CDR1 SEHNR and CDR2 FQNEAQ come from the germline V gene (reference sequence). The CDR3 length is 17 residues.

The chain has TRBV7-9 and TRBJ2-3, with 9 bases lining up with TRBD1. V dropped 6 bases and J dropped 1; count of bases not matched to a gene: 5. Germline-derived CDR1 and CDR2 are SEHNR and FQNEAQ (reference sequence). The CDR3 has 15 residues. The CDR3 DNA reads as TGTGCCAGCAGTGAACGACAGGGGGGCACAGATACGCAGTATTTT. It specifies CASSERQGGTDTQYF.